This TCR beta chain originates from a study of shared clonotypes between healthy human individuals. Germline V gene lookup returns CDR1 LNHDA and CDR2 SQIVND (reference sequence). The CDR3 is made up of 15 amino acids. V lost 6 bases, J lost 2 bases, and 2 bases stayed unmatched. Per the original methods: Sequence data from immunoSEQ were junction-only and lacked quality scores; consequently, filtering differed. Sequencing was performed with immunoSEQ multiplex PCR; in TCRdb, only in-frame clones are kept and a portion is missing. Clonal size and the V and J genes are those of that table, whereas D and trimming came from the DNA. The profile covers approximately 940,000 clones, with about three quarters appearing a single time and 1.5% taken by the ten largest. This clone was recorded at least ten times. Naive CD4+ cells were CD45RA-selected; the remaining cells were memory.

The J gene is TRBJ2-2, the V gene TRBV19, with 11 bases identical to TRBD1. The sample consisted of memory CD4+ T cells sorted from blood. The subset denotes: CD45RA-negative fraction. The sequence came from a man younger than 35 in good health. CDR3 region: CASSGTGGNTGELFF. CDR3 DNA: TGTGCCAGTAGCGGGACAGGGGGTAACACCGGGGAGCTGTTTTTT.